This is a list of T cell receptor beta chains from one sample in a study of CD8+CD57+ T cells in acquired aplastic anemia. MiXCR, applied by TCRdb to the reads, yields one record per CDR3 protein. This table holds some 150,000 distinct CDR3 sequences, over 70% found once. Sequencing was carried out using sorted CD4+, CD8+, or CD8+CD57+ T cells (not recorded which) from PBMCs. The receptors stem from a human donor with aplastic anemia. CDR3s include the opening cysteine and the closing phenylalanine or tryptophan. Each record gives: J gene, V gene, clone size, D gene, CDR3 length, CDR3 DNA, CDR3 protein. The D gene is left open where the match is weak. The size of a clone is reported for some rows only, either as once, few or many, or as a class for expanded clones.

>TRBJ2-2|TRBV2|NA|TRBD2|14
TGTGCCAGCAGTCGCGGACTAGCCACCGGGGAGCTGTTTTTT
CASSRGLATGELFF
>TRBJ2-5|TRBV7-2|NA|NA|13
TGTGCCAGCAGCTTAGTACAGCAAGAGACCCAGTACTTC
CASSLVQQETQYF
>TRBJ1-2|TRBV24-1|NA|TRBD1|14
TGTGCCACCAGTGATGTTACAGGGGGCCGAGGCTACACCTTC
CATSDVTGGRGYTF
>TRBJ1-1|TRBV9|NA|NA|12
TGTGCCAGCAGCGTAGGATGGACTGAAGCTTTCTTT
CASSVGWTEAFF
>TRBJ2-7|TRBV20-1|NA|NA|11
TGCAGTGCGGCATGGAACTACGAGCAGTACTTC
CSAAWNYEQYF
>TRBJ1-1|TRBV20-1|NA|NA|14
TGCAGTGCTCCTTTCAAGGCAAGTACCACTGAAGCTTTCTTT
CSAPFKASTTEAFF
>TRBJ2-3|TRBV19|NA|NA|16
TGTGCCAGTAGTATTTACTCGACAGGTAACACAGATACGCAGTATTTT
CASSIYSTGNTDTQYF
>TRBJ1-1|TRBV15|NA|NA|14
TGTGCCACCAGCAGAGAGCGGCGGGACACTGAAGCTTTCTTT
CATSRERRDTEAFF
>TRBJ2-1|TRBV10-3|NA|TRBD2|17
TGTGCCATCAGTTTGATAGCGGGAGGGTATTCCCACAATGAGCAGTTCTTC
CAISLIAGGYSHNEQFF
>TRBJ1-5|TRBV6-6|few|TRBD1|15
TGTGCCAGCAGACACAGGGGAAGGCCCAATCAGCCCCAGCATTTT
CASRHRGRPNQPQHF
>TRBJ1-5|TRBV19|few|NA|14
TGTGCCAGTAGTGAGGTCGGTAGCAATCAGCCCCAGCATTTT
CASSEVGSNQPQHF
>TRBJ2-5|TRBV7-2|NA|TRBD1|15
TGTGCCAGCAGCTTATCCCGACAGGGTGTGGAGACCCAGTACTTC
CASSLSRQGVETQYF
>TRBJ2-7|TRBV20-1|NA|TRBD2|14
TGCAGTGCTCCAGGACTAGCGGAGCGCTACGAGCAGTACTTC
CSAPGLAERYEQYF
>TRBJ2-5|TRBV15|NA|NA|20
TGTGCCACCAGAATAGGAAGGGACAGGGGACTAGCCCCCCGTTTGGAGACCCAGTACTTC
CATRIGRDRGLAPRLETQYF
>TRBJ2-1|TRBV6-4|few|NA|14
TGTGCCAGCAGTGACTCGAGTCGGGGCAATGAGCAGTTCTTC
CASSDSSRGNEQFF
>TRBJ2-3|TRBV6-6|NA|TRBD1|13
TGTGCCAGCAGACGAGACAGGGCAGATACGCAGTATTTT
CASRRDRADTQYF
>TRBJ2-1|TRBV7-3|NA|NA|14
TGTGCCAGCAGCCTATTTGTTACGGGGAATGAGCAGTTCTTC
CASSLFVTGNEQFF
>TRBJ2-3|TRBV2|NA|TRBD1|14
TGTGCCAGCAGAAGGGGGCCACAGGGAGATACGCAGTATTTT
CASRRGPQGDTQYF
>TRBJ1-4|TRBV7-2|NA|NA|15
TGTGCCAGCAGCTTAGACAAGGGGCGTAATGAAAAACTGTTTTTT
CASSLDKGRNEKLFF
>TRBJ1-4|TRBV19|few|NA|16
TGTGCCAGTAGTACGACATTATCCTCAACTAATGAAAAACTGTTTTTT
CASSTTLSSTNEKLFF
>TRBJ2-1|TRBV6-4|NA|TRBD2|13
TGTGCCAGCCACGGACTAGTTACGAATGAGCAGTTCTTC
CASHGLVTNEQFF
>TRBJ1-5|TRBV19|NA|NA|14
TGTGCCAGTAGTATAGCATCGGGGAATCAGCCCCAGCATTTT
CASSIASGNQPQHF